A selection of T cell receptor beta chains follows, all from one sample in a study of blood T cell repertoires in COVID-19. Assay used: immunoSEQ multiplex PCR; TCRdb lists only in-frame clones, some missing. The table records roughly 140,000 clones, 80% to 90% of them present only once. Specimen: peripheral blood. Receptors were obtained from a man aged 60 to 69 with active or convalescent COVID-19. Each CDR3 is given with its conserved first and last residue. D genes are given only for firm matches. Some rows have no size entry. The others give once, few or many, or a class for an expanded clone.

TRBJ2-5	-	TRBD2	TRBV7-9	TGTGCCAGCAGCCTTAAAAGCGGGGGAGGCGGGGAGACCCAGTACTTC	CASSLKSGGGGETQYF
TRBJ1-2	-	TRBD1	TRBV7-2	TGTGCCAGCAGCCACGAAACCTTGACAGGGACTCTTGGCTACACCTTC	CASSHETLTGTLGYTF
TRBJ2-1	-	TRBD1	TRBV9	TGTGCCAGCAGCGTAGGTGACAGGGGCTACAATGAGCAGTTCTTC	CASSVGDRGYNEQFF
TRBJ2-1	-	TRBD2	TRBV4-3	TGCGCCAGCAGCCAAGTGGGGACTAGCGGGACAGTTGAGCAGTTCTTC	CASSQVGTSGTVEQFF
TRBJ1-2	-	TRBD1	TRBV7-9	TGTGCCAGCAGCTCAGGGACAGGGGAGAGGGGCTACACCTTC	CASSSGTGERGYTF
TRBJ2-1	-	TRBD1	TRBV28	TGTGCCAGCAGCCTACAGGGGGTCAGCTACAATGAGCAGTTCTTC	CASSLQGVSYNEQFF
TRBJ1-2	once	-	TRBV6-5	TGTGCCAGCAGACAGGGCATACTAAACTATGGCTACACCTTC	CASRQGILNYGYTF
TRBJ2-2	-	TRBD1	TRBV11-2	TGTGCCAGCAGCCAATTTAGAGGGGGCTCGACCGGGGAGCTGTTTTTT	CASSQFRGGSTGELFF
TRBJ1-1	-	-	TRBV30	TGTGCCTGGAGTGGACAAAGAGTTTGGAACACTGAAGCTTTCTTT	CAWSGQRVWNTEAFF
TRBJ1-4	once	TRBD1	TRBV11-3	TGTGCCAGCAGCTTAGGTCGACAGGGGAATGAAAAACTGTTTTTT	CASSLGRQGNEKLFF
TRBJ1-6	-	-	TRBV12-3/TRBV12-4	TGTGCCAGCAGGGTAGATTATAATTCACCCCTCCACTTT	CASRVDYNSPLHF
TRBJ2-5	-	TRBD1	TRBV11-2	TGTGCCAGCAGCTTAATGGGCAGGGGGTTCCAAGAGACCCAGTACTTC	CASSLMGRGFQETQYF
TRBJ1-1	few	TRBD1	TRBV6-5	TGTGCCAGCAGTTCCGCAGGGGGCGGTGGCACTGAAGCTTTCTTT	CASSSAGGGGTEAFF
TRBJ1-2	-	-	TRBV6-2/TRBV6-3	TGTGCCAGCAGTTACGCCCGACTTAACTATGGCTACACCTTC	CASSYARLNYGYTF
TRBJ1-5	-	-	TRBV21-1	TGTGCCAGCAGCAAAGGACAGAAGCCTCTTTCGGCTCAGCCCCAGCATTTT	CASSKGQKPLSAQPQHF
TRBJ1-1	-	-	TRBV10-1	TGCGCCAGCAGCCCTTACCCGGGGGGCACTGAAGCTTTCTTT	CASSPYPGGTEAFF
TRBJ2-1	-	-	TRBV6-9	TGTGCCAGCAGTTACTATTGGGGAGATGAGCAGTTCTTC	CASSYYWGDEQFF
TRBJ1-2	few	TRBD1	TRBV3-1/TRBV3-2	TGTGCCAGCAGCCGACAGGGTGGGTATGGCTACACCTTC	CASSRQGGYGYTF
TRBJ2-1	-	TRBD2	TRBV25-1	TGTGCCAGCCGCGGACTAGCGGGGGGAGAGTCCTACAATGAGCAGTTCTTC	CASRGLAGGESYNEQFF
TRBJ2-3	once	TRBD2	TRBV2	TGTGCCAGCAGTGGGCTAGCGGGAGTTTCAGATACGCAGTATTTT	CASSGLAGVSDTQYF
TRBJ2-2	-	TRBD2	TRBV19	TGTGCCAGTAGTTTTACTAGCGGGGTTGCGAACACCGGGGAGCTGTTTTTT	CASSFTSGVANTGELFF
TRBJ2-5	-	-	TRBV12-5	TGTGCTAGTGGTTTGGTACAGTTGCCCCGGGGGCAAGAGACCCAGTACTTC	CASGLVQLPRGQETQYF
TRBJ1-1	-	-	TRBV7-2	TGTGCCAGCACCCGGATGGGCTCAGCTGAAGCTTTCTTT	CASTRMGSAEAFF
TRBJ2-2	few	-	TRBV27	TGTGCCAGCAGTCTCCTTATCGCGGCTACCGGGGAGCTGTTTTTT	CASSLLIAATGELFF
TRBJ1-5	-	-	TRBV10-3	TGTGCCACCGAGGGAAGCCAAAGCAATCAGCCCCAGCATTTT	CATEGSQSNQPQHF
TRBJ1-4	-	-	TRBV3-1/TRBV3-2	TGTGCCAGCAGCCAAGATAGCGGGGGGCGGAGGGGGAAACTGTTTTTT	CASSQDSGGRRGKLFF
TRBJ1-6	-	TRBD1	TRBV5-1	TGCGCCAGCAGCGGGGGACAGTTTTATAATTCACCCCTCCACTTT	CASSGGQFYNSPLHF
TRBJ2-3	-	TRBD1	TRBV4-3	TGCGCCAGCAGCCCTTACCGGGACAGGGTAATTGGGACGCAGTATTTT	CASSPYRDRVIGTQYF
TRBJ1-5	-	-	TRBV19	TGTGCCAGTACTATGTCGGGGGGGAATCAGCCCCAGCATTTT	CASTMSGGNQPQHF
TRBJ2-3	-	-	TRBV7-9	TGTGCCAGCAGCCCAGTCGGGGGTAGCGGCACAGATACGCAGTATTTT	CASSPVGGSGTDTQYF
TRBJ1-2	-	-	TRBV7-2	TGTGCCAGCAGCCCACGGGGAGGGAGGTCGGGTAACTATGGCTACACCTTC	CASSPRGGRSGNYGYTF
TRBJ2-1	-	-	TRBV11-3	TGTGCCAGCAGCCCAGATGGATGGGGGGAAGAGCGGAGCTCCTACAATGAGCAGTTCTTC	CASSPDGWGEERSSYNEQFF
TRBJ1-2	few	-	TRBV5-5	TGTGCCAGCAGCTTGCCGTCGAGCGACGGAGCCGGCTACACCTTC	CASSLPSSDGAGYTF
TRBJ1-6	once	-	TRBV19	TGTGCCAGTAGTATAGCCGCGTCCTATAATTCACCCCTCCACTTT	CASSIAASYNSPLHF
TRBJ2-5	-	TRBD1	TRBV2	TGTGCCAGCACCCGGACAGGTCGCTCGGAGACCCAGTACTTC	CASTRTGRSETQYF
TRBJ1-5	-	TRBD1	TRBV18	TGTGCCAGCTCACCGTCAGGGACAGGGCATCAGCCCCAGCATTTT	CASSPSGTGHQPQHF
TRBJ1-2	-	TRBD1	TRBV7-2	TGTGCCAGCAGCTTAAGTCTGACAGGGATCACTGGCTACACCTTC	CASSLSLTGITGYTF
TRBJ1-2	-	-	TRBV27	TGTGCCAGCAGTTTGTACGGAGACTTCTATGGCTACACCTTC	CASSLYGDFYGYTF
TRBJ1-4	-	-	TRBV4-3	TGCGCCAGCAGCCAAGATGCTCGAGCTAATGAAAAACTGTTTTTT	CASSQDARANEKLFF
TRBJ1-1	-	TRBD1	TRBV19	TGTGCCAGTAGTAGACAGGGGGCTGGCACTGAAGCTTTCTTT	CASSRQGAGTEAFF
TRBJ1-1	-	TRBD1	TRBV7-9	TGTGCCAGCAGCTTCCCACAGGGGTGGAGCACTGAAGCTTTCTTT	CASSFPQGWSTEAFF
TRBJ1-6	-	-	TRBV18	TGTGCCAGCTCTTCGGACATGGGCTCCGGTTCACCCCTCCACTTT	CASSSDMGSGSPLHF
TRBJ2-5	-	TRBD1	TRBV5-1	TGCGCCAGCAGCGCCGGACAGGTTGTCTTCAGAGAGACCCAGTACTTC	CASSAGQVVFRETQYF
TRBJ1-2	-	TRBD1	TRBV7-8	TGTGCCAGCAGCCCCGGGACAGGGGGCATTTATGCCTACACCTTC	CASSPGTGGIYAYTF